The clone carrying this T cell receptor beta chain was seen ten or more times. Its antigen is unknown. The data were taken from a study of T and B cells in COVID-19 patients. In the study overall: Peripheral blood came from COVID-19 patients with active infection or after recovery.

BIOMED2 TRB-A/B primer pools were used in multiplex TRB PCR. TCRdb used MiXCR to reprocess the multiplex PCR reads, holding one entry per CDR3 protein. The sample records several thousand distinct CDR3 sequences, over 25% being singletons. Study-level results: There were 2,331 TCR clusters exclusive to the recovered cohort, a few dozen with low generation probability. In COVID-19 patients, T cell receptor beta variable and joining gene use was reportedly strongly skewed. Clonality of TRB repertoires was high in active COVID-19; recovery brought above-healthy diversity and richness.

Germline CDR1 LNHDA, CDR2 SQIVND (reference sequence). V gave up 5 bases and J gave up 2 bases; unmatched junction bases: 1. This CDR3 comprises 15 residues. TRB was amplified from about 260-540 ng of blood genomic DNA. The sequencing sample was made of blood. This chain connects TRBV19 to TRBJ1-5; 12 nucleotides line up with TRBD1. This clonotype was obtained from a human donor who had recovered from COVID-19. The CDR3 DNA sequence: TGTGCCAGTAGTGGGACAGGGGGCCGCAATCAGCCCCAGCATTTT. Amino acids: CASSGTGGRNQPQHF.